This T cell receptor beta chain comes out of a study of shared clonotypes between healthy human individuals. At the level of the study: CD4 naive and memory got three plates each, CD8 naive two, CD8 memory one.

Comment on this clone: As yet, its antigen is unknown.

Every donor, a Caucasian adult, lived in Nashville, Tennessee. TCRdb's table, derived via immunoSEQ multiplex PCR, lists solely in-frame clones and lacks some. The data show over a million clones, with 96% seen just once and over 1% held by the top ten. Study-level points and caveats: In this cohort, only blood was sampled, and tissue repertoires likely differ.

This CDR3 is 17 amino acids long. Trimming left V 1 base short and J 0 bases short, with 13 bases between. The V gene's germline CDR1 is SGHDT and CDR2 YYEEEE. Sequenced sample: naive CD4+ T cells sorted from blood. Subset noted: CD45RA+ positively selected. The chain links TRBV5-6 to TRBJ1-4; perhaps TRBD1 as D (5 bases). The receptor was isolated from a young man in good health. CDR3 nucleotide sequence: TGTGCCAGCAGCTTGTGGGGCGGGGCTCCAACTAATGAAAAACTGTTTTTT. As protein: CASSLWGGAPTNEKLFF.